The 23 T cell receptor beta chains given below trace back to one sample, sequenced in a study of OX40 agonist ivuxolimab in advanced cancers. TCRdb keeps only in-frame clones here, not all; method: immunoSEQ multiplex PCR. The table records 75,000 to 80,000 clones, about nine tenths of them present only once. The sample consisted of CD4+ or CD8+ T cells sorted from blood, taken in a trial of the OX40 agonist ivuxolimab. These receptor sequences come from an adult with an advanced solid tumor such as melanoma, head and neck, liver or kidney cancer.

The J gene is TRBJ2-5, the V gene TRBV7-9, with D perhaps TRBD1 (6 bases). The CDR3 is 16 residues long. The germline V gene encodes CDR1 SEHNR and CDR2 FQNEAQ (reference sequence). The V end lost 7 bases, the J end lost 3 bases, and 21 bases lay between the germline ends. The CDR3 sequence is CASTSDLRTVKETQYF. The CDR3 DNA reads TGTGCCAGCACGAGTGACCTGCGGACAGTAAAAGAGACCCAGTACTTC.

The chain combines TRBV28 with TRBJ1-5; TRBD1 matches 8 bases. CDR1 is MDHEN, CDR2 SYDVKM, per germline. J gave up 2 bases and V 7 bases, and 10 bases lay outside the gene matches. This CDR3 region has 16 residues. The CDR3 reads CASNPLLTGGNQPQHF. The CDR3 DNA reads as TGTGCCAGCAATCCTCTGTTGACAGGGGGCAATCAGCCCCAGCATTTT.

CDR3 protein: CASSGGSYNEQFF. For the CDR3, the DNA is TGTGCCAGCAGCGGCGGGTCGTACAATGAGCAGTTCTTC. This chain links TRBV7-3 with TRBJ2-1; possible D gene TRBD2, 5 bases. The germline V and J ends were trimmed by 5 bases and 4 bases, with 9 bases remaining between them. Germline V gives CDR1 SGHTA, CDR2 FQGTGA. The CDR3 sequence is 13 residues long.

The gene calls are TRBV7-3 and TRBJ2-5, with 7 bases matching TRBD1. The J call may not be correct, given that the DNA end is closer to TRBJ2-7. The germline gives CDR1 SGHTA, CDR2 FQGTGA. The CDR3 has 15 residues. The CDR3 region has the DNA TGTGCCAGCAGCCCAGAGGGGGCAGGGAGCTACGAGCAGTACTTC. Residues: CASSPEGAGSYEQYF.

The CDR3: CAISEGGRITDTQYF. The CDR3 nucleotides are TGTGCCATCAGTGAAGGTGGCAGGATCACAGATACGCAGTATTTT. The genes are TRBV10-3 and TRBJ2-3; D is undetermined. Looked up from germline, CDR1 is ENHRY and CDR2 is SYGVKD. The V gene lost 3 bases and the J gene lost 2 bases, with 12 bases spanning the gap. CDR3 size: 15 residues.

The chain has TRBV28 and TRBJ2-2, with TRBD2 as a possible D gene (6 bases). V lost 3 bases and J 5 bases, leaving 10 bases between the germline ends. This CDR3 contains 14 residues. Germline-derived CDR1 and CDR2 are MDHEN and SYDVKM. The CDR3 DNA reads TGTGCCAGCAGTTTTGGCGGGGCGACCGGGGAGCTGTTTTTT. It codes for CASSFGGATGELFF.

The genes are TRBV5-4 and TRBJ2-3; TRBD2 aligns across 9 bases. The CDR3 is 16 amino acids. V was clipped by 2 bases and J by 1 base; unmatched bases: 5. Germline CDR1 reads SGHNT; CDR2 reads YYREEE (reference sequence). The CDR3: CASSFQAGGGTDTQYF. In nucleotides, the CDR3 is TGTGCCAGCAGCTTCCAAGCGGGGGGCGGCACAGATACGCAGTATTTT.

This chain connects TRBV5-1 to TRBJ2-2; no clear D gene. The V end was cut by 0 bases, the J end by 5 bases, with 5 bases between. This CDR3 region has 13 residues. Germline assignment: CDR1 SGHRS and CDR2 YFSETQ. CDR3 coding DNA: TGCGCCAGCAGCTTGGGTTTTACCGGGGAGCTGTTTTTT. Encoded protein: CASSLGFTGELFF.

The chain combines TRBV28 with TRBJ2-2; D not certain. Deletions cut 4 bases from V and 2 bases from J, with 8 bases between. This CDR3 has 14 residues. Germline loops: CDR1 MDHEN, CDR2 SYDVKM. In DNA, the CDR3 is TGTGCCAGCAGTTCTGGCAGAAACACCGGGGAGCTGTTTTTT. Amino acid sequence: CASSSGRNTGELFF.

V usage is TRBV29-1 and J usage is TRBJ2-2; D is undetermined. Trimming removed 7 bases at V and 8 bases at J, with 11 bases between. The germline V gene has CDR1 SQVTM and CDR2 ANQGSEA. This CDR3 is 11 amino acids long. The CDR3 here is CSAQDPGELFF. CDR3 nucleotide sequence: TGCAGCGCCCAAGATCCGGGGGAGCTGTTTTTT.

The chain's CDR3 is CASTQGPYNEQFF. For the CDR3, the DNA is TGTGCCAGCACACAGGGGCCCTACAATGAGCAGTTCTTC. The rearrangement joins TRBV9 to TRBJ2-1, with 7 nucleotides matching TRBD1. This CDR3 is built from 13 residues. Germline CDR1 reads SGDLS; CDR2 reads YYNGEE. Germline trimming cut 6 bases from V and 2 bases from J; bases unmatched to any gene: 2.

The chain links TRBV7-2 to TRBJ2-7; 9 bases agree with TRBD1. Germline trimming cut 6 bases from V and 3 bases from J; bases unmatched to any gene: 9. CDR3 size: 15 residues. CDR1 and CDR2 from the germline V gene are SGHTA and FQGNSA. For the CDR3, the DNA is TGTGCCAGCAGTTTGACAGGGGGTACTGACTACGAGCAGTACTTC. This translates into CASSLTGGTDYEQYF.

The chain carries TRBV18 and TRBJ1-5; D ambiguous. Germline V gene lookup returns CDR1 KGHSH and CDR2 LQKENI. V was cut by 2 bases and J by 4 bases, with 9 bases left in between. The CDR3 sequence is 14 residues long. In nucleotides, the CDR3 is TGTGCCAGCTCACCAGTAAGGGAAAATCAGCCCCAGCATTTT. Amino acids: CASSPVRENQPQHF. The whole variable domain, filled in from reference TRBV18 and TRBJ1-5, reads NAGVMQNPRHLVRRRGQEARLRCSPMKGHSHVYWYRQLPEEGLKFMVYLQKENIIDESGMPKERFSAEFPKEGPSILRIQQVVRGDSAAYFCASSPVRENQPQHFGDGTRLSIL.

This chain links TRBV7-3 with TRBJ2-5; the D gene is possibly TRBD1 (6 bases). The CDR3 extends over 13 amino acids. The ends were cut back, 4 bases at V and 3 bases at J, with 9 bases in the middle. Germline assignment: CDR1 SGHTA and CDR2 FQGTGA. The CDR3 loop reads CASSSNREETQYF. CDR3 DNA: TGTGCCAGCAGCTCAAACAGGGAAGAGACCCAGTACTTC.

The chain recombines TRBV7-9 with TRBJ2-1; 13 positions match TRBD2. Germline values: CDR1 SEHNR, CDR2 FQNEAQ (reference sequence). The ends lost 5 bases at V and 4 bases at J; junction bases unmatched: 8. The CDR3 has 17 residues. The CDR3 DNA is TGTGCCAGCAGCCTCCGACTAGCGGGGGGAAGATACAATGAGCAGTTCTTC. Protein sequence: CASSLRLAGGRYNEQFF.

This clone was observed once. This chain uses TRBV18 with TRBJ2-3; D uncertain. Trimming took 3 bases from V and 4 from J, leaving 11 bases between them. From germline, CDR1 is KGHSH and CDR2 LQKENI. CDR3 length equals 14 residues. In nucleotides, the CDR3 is TGTGCCAGCTCACCCCCCCCTTCCCCAGATACGCAGTATTTT. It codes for CASSPPPSPDTQYF.

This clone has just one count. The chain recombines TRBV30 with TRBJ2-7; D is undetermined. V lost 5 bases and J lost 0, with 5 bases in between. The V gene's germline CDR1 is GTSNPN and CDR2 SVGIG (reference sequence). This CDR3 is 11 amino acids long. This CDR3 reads CAWQDSYEQYF. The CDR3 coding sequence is TGTGCCTGGCAGGACTCCTACGAGCAGTACTTC.

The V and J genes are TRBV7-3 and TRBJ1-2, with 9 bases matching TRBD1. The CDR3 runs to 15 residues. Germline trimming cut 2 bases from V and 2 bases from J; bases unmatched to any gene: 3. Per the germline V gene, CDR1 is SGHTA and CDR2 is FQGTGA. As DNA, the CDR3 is TGTGCCAGCAGCTTAGAAGGGACAGGGAACTATGGCTACACCTTC. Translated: CASSLEGTGNYGYTF.

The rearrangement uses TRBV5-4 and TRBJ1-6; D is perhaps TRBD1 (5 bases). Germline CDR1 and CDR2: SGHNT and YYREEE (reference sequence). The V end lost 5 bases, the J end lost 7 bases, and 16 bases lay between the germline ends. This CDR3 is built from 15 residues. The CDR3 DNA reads TGTGCCAGCAGTTTTTCGATAGGGGCGAATTCACCCCTCCACTTT. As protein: CASSFSIGANSPLHF.

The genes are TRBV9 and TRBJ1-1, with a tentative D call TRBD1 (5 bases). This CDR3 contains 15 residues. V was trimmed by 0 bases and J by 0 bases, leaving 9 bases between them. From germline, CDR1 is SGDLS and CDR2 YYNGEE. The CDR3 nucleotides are TGTGCCAGCAGCGTAGGCGGGACCCTGAACACTGAAGCTTTCTTT. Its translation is CASSVGGTLNTEAFF.

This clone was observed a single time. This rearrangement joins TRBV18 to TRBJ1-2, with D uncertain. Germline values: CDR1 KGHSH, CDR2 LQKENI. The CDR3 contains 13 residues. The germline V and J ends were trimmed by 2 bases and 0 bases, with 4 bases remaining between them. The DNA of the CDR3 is TGTGCCAGCTCACCAGAAACTAACTATGGCTACACCTTC. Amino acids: CASSPETNYGYTF.

The CDR3 reads CASSYWAGDTDTQYF. The CDR3 DNA reads TGTGCCAGCAGCTATTGGGCGGGAGATACAGATACGCAGTATTTT. The V call is TRBV5-4, the J call TRBJ2-3, with 7 bases aligning to TRBD2. The CDR3 covers 15 residues. V lost 3 bases, J lost 3 bases, and 7 bases stayed unmatched. Germline CDR1 and CDR2: SGHNT and YYREEE (reference sequence).

DNA for the CDR3: TGCGCCAGCAGCCAAGGTACGGGCTTGAACACTGAAGCTTTCTTT. This gives the protein CASSQGTGLNTEAFF. This sequence joins TRBV4-3 and TRBJ1-1; D is uncertain. Germline V CDR1 and CDR2: LGHNA, YSLEER. The CDR3 spans 15 residues. Trimming removed 1 base at V and 0 bases at J, with 9 bases between.